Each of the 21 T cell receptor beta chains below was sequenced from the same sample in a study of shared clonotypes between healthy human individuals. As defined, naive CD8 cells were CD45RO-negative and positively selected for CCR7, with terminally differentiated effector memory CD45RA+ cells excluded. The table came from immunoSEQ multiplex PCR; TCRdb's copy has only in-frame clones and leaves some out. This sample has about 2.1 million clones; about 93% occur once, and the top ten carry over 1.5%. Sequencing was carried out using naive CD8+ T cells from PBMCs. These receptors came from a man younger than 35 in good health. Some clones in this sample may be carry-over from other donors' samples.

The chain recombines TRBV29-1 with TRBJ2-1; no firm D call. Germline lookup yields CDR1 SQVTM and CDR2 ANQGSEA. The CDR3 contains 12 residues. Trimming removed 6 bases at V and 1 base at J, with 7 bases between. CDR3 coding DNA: TGCAGCGTCCTCGTATCCTACAATGAGCAGTTCTTC. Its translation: CSVLVSYNEQFF.

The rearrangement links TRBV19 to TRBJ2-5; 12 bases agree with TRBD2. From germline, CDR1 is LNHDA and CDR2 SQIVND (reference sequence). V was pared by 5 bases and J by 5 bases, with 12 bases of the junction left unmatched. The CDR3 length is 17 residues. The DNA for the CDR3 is TGTGCCAGTAGTCTCAAGACTAGCGGGAGTCTTTGGGAGACCCAGTACTTC. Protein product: CASSLKTSGSLWETQYF.

CDR3 region: CASSVRLDSYNEQFF. CDR3 coding DNA: TGTGCCAGCAGTGTGAGACTCGACTCCTACAATGAGCAGTTCTTC. The chain employs TRBV6-1 and TRBJ2-1; no reliable D call. This CDR3 contains 15 residues. Germline values: CDR1 MNHNS, CDR2 SASEGT. Trimming took 4 bases from V and 0 from J, leaving 10 bases between them.

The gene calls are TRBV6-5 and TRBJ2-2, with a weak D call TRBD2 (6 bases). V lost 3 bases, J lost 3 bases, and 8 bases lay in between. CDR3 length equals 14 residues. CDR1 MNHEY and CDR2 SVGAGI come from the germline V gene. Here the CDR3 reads CASSYPGDTGELFF. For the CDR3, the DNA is TGTGCCAGCAGTTATCCGGGAGACACCGGGGAGCTGTTTTTT.

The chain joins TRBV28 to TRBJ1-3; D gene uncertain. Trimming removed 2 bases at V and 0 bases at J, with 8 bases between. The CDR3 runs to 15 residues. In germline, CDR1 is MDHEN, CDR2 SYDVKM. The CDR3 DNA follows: TGTGCCAGCAGTTTAATCGAGGGCTCTGGAAACACCATATATTTT. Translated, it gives CASSLIEGSGNTIYF. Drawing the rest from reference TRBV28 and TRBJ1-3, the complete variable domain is DVKVTQSSRYLVKRTGEKVFLECVQDMDHENMFWYRQDPGLGLRLIYFSYDVKMKEKGDIPEGYSVSREKKERFSLILESASTNQTSMYLCASSLIEGSGNTIYFGEGSWLTVV.

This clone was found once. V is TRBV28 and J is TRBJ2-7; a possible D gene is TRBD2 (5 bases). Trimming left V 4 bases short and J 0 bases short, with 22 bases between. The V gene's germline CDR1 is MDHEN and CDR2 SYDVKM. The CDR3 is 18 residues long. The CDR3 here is CASSYGPSSGLFSYEQYF. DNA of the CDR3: TGTGCCAGCAGTTATGGTCCTTCTTCAGGACTCTTCTCCTACGAGCAGTACTTC.

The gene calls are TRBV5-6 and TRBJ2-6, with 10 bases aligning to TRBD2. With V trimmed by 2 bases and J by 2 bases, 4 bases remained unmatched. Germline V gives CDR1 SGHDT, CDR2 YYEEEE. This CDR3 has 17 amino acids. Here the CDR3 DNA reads TGTGCCAGCAGCTTTTTAGCGGGAGGTACTGGGGCCAACGTCCTGACTTTC. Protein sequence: CASSFLAGGTGANVLTF.

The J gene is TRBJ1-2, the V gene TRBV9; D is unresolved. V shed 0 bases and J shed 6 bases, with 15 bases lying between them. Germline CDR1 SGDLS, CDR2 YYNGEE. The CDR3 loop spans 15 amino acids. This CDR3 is CASSVARAEPHGYTF. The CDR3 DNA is TGTGCCAGCAGCGTAGCTAGGGCAGAACCCCATGGCTACACCTTC.

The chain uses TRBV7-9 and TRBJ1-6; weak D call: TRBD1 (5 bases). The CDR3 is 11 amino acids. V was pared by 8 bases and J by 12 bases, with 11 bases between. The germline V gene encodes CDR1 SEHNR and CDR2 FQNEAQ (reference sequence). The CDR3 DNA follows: TGTGCCAGCGAGGGGACGGGACCCCTCCACTTT. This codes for CASEGTGPLHF.

In DNA form, the CDR3 reads TGTGCCAGCAGCCGGGAGACATCGACCTACGAGCAGTACTTC. Residues: CASSRETSTYEQYF. The rearrangement joins TRBV7-8 to TRBJ2-7, with D possibly being TRBD2 (6 bases). The CDR3 covers 14 residues. The V gene lost 5 bases and the J gene lost 2 bases, with 13 bases spanning the gap. Germline CDR1 is SGHVS and CDR2 is FQNEAQ.

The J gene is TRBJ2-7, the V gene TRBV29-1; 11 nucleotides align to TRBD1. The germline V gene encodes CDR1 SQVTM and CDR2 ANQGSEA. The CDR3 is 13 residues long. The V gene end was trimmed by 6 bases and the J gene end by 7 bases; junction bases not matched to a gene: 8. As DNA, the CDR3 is TGCAGCGTCGGACAGGGGGCCCCTATAGAGCAGTACTTC. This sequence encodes CSVGQGAPIEQYF.

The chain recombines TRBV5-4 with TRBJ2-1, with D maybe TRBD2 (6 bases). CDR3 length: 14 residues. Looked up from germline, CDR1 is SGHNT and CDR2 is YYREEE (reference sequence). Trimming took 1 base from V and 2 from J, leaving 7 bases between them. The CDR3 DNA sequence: TGTGCCAGCAGCTTGCCGGGAGCCTACAATGAGCAGTTCTTC. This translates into CASSLPGAYNEQFF.

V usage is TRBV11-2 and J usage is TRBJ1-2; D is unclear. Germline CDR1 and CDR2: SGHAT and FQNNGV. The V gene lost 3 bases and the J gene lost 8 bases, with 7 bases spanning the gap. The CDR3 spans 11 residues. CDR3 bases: TGTGCCAGCAGCTTTAACGCCGGCTACACCTTC. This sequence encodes CASSFNAGYTF.

CDR3 protein: CASSLHRTLVAEAFF. The CDR3 DNA reads TGTGCCAGCAGCCTTCACCGTACCTTAGTCGCTGAAGCTTTCTTT. This chain uses TRBV6-5 with TRBJ1-1; D gene ambiguous. Germline V gene lookup returns CDR1 MNHEY and CDR2 SVGAGI. This CDR3 is built from 15 residues. V was trimmed by 6 bases and J by 6 bases, leaving 20 bases between them.

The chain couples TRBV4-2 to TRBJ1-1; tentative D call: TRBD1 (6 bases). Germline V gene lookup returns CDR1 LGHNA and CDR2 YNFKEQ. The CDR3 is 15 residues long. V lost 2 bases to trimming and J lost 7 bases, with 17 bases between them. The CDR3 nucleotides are TGTGCCAGCAGCCAATCCCCGGGGGGGCTGGTTGAAGCTTTCTTT. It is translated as CASSQSPGGLVEAFF.

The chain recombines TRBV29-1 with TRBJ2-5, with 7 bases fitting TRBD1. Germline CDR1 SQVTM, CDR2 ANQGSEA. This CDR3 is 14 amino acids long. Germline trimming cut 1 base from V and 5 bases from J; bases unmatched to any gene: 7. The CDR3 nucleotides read TGCAGCGTTGAAGGGAGACAGGGTGTGGAGACCCAGTACTTC. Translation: CSVEGRQGVETQYF.

Here the CDR3 DNA reads TGTGCCAGCAGTGGCACTTTGGCTCAGCCCCAGCATTTT. Its protein is CASSGTLAQPQHF. The chain has TRBV6-1 and TRBJ1-5; D is undetermined. From germline, CDR1 is MNHNS and CDR2 SASEGT. CDR3 length equals 13 residues. V was pared by 4 bases and J by 6 bases, with 10 bases between.

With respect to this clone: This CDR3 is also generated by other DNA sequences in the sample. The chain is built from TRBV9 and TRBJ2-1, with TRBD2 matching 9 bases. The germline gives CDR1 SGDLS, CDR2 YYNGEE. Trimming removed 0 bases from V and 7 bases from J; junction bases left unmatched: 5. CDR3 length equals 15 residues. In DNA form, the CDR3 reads TGTGCCAGCAGCGTAGAATTAGCGGGAGCGAATGAGCAGTTCTTC. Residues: CASSVELAGANEQFF.

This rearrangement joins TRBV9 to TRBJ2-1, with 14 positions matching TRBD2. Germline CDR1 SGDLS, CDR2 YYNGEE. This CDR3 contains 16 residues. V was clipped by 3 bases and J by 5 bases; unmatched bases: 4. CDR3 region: CASSDGLAGGHNEQFF. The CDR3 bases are TGTGCCAGCAGCGATGGACTAGCGGGAGGCCACAATGAGCAGTTCTTC.

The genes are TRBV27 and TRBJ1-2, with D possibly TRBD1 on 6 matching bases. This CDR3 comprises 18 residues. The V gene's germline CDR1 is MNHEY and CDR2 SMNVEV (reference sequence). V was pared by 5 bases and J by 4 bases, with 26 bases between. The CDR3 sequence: CASSPRRGAIHHLYGYTF. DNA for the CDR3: TGTGCCAGCAGTCCCAGGAGGGGGGCTATCCACCACCTCTATGGCTACACCTTC.

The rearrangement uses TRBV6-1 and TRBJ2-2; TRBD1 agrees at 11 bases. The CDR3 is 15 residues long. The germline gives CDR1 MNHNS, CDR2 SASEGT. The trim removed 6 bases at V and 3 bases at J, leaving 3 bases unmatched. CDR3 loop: CASRPGQGDTGELFF. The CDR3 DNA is TGTGCCAGCAGGCCGGGACAGGGGGACACCGGGGAGCTGTTTTTT.